A selection of T cell receptor beta chains follows, all from one sample in a study of blood T cell repertoires in COVID-19. Sequencing used immunoSEQ multiplex PCR; TCRdb keeps in-frame clones, though not all of them. Of approximately 500,000 clones in the sample, nearly 90% were seen once. Source material: peripheral blood. Receptors were obtained from a man aged 18-30 years with COVID-19, enrolled during active disease. Each CDR3 is given with its conserved first and last residue. The order of the fields is V gene, J gene, D gene, clone size, CDR3 DNA, CDR3 protein. D genes are given only for firm matches. The size field is filled for only some rows; it gives once, few, many or a size class.

v_gene: TRBV5-1; j_gene: TRBJ2-7; d_gene: .; abundance: once; CDR3nt: TGCGCCAGCAGCAGGGGGACCGAGACCTACGAGCAGTACTTC; CDR3aa: CASSRGTETYEQYF
v_gene: TRBV11-2; j_gene: TRBJ1-6; d_gene: TRBD1; abundance: few; CDR3nt: TGTGCCAGCAGCTCAACAGGGGGATGGTCACCCCTCCACTTT; CDR3aa: CASSSTGGWSPLHF
v_gene: TRBV6-5; j_gene: TRBJ1-1; d_gene: .; abundance: .; CDR3nt: TGTGCCAGCATTACCGACAGGATGAACACTGAAGCTTTCTTT; CDR3aa: CASITDRMNTEAFF
v_gene: TRBV7-2; j_gene: TRBJ2-1; d_gene: .; abundance: once; CDR3nt: TGTGCCAGCAGCTTCAGGGGCGGCAATGAGCAGTTCTTC; CDR3aa: CASSFRGGNEQFF
v_gene: TRBV6-1; j_gene: TRBJ1-2; d_gene: .; abundance: .; CDR3nt: TGTGCCAGCAGTGAGAGAAACAGGGTCCTAATTTATGGCTACACCTTC; CDR3aa: CASSERNRVLIYGYTF
v_gene: TRBV24-1; j_gene: TRBJ2-3; d_gene: .; abundance: .; CDR3nt: TGTGCCACCAGTGATAATGCGGGACCAGATACGCAGTATTTT; CDR3aa: CATSDNAGPDTQYF
v_gene: TRBV7-8; j_gene: TRBJ1-5; d_gene: .; abundance: .; CDR3nt: TGTGCCAGCAGCTCCTCCTTGTTTTATAGCAATCAGCCCCAGCATTTT; CDR3aa: CASSSSLFYSNQPQHF
v_gene: TRBV6-5; j_gene: TRBJ2-2; d_gene: TRBD1; abundance: .; CDR3nt: TGTGCCAGCAGAACCGGGACAGGGGGAACCGGGGAGCTGTTTTTT; CDR3aa: CASRTGTGGTGELFF
v_gene: TRBV9; j_gene: TRBJ1-6; d_gene: .; abundance: .; CDR3nt: TGTGCCAGCAGCCCTATGACGGGATCACCCCTCCACTTT; CDR3aa: CASSPMTGSPLHF
v_gene: TRBV6-5; j_gene: TRBJ2-4; d_gene: TRBD1; abundance: once; CDR3nt: TGTGCCAGCAGCTCGGGACAGGGGGGCAAAAACATTCAGTACTTC; CDR3aa: CASSSGQGGKNIQYF
v_gene: TRBV5-4; j_gene: TRBJ2-7; d_gene: .; abundance: .; CDR3nt: TGTGCCAGCAGCTACGACGGAGGAGCATACGAGCAGTACTTC; CDR3aa: CASSYDGGAYEQYF
v_gene: TRBV5-4; j_gene: TRBJ2-7; d_gene: TRBD2; abundance: once; CDR3nt: TGTGCCAGCAGCCCTACCCTAGCGGGAGGACTTTACGAGCAGTACTTC; CDR3aa: CASSPTLAGGLYEQYF
v_gene: TRBV19; j_gene: TRBJ1-2; d_gene: TRBD1; abundance: .; CDR3nt: TGTGCCAGTAGCGAGGGACAGAACAACTATGGCTACACCTTC; CDR3aa: CASSEGQNNYGYTF
v_gene: TRBV5-4; j_gene: TRBJ2-1; d_gene: .; abundance: .; CDR3nt: TGTGCCAGCAGCTTGGTCGGGGGAGGCTACAATGAGCAGTTCTTC; CDR3aa: CASSLVGGGYNEQFF
v_gene: TRBV6-1; j_gene: TRBJ1-1; d_gene: .; abundance: .; CDR3nt: TGTGCCAGCAGTGAAGAGGGGACACTGAACACTGAAGCTTTCTTT; CDR3aa: CASSEEGTLNTEAFF
v_gene: TRBV9; j_gene: TRBJ2-1; d_gene: TRBD1; abundance: .; CDR3nt: TGTGCCAGCAGCGTAGAGGGACAGGGAGGCAATGAGCAGTTCTTC; CDR3aa: CASSVEGQGGNEQFF
v_gene: TRBV27; j_gene: TRBJ2-5; d_gene: TRBD2; abundance: .; CDR3nt: TGTGCCAGCAGTTTTATATCCCCTCCGGGTGGACTAGGGGAGACCCAGTACTTC; CDR3aa: CASSFISPPGGLGETQYF
v_gene: TRBV5-4; j_gene: TRBJ2-3; d_gene: .; abundance: .; CDR3nt: TGTGCCAGCAGCTTGGGTGGCGGCCAAAGGTATTTT; CDR3aa: CASSLGGGQRYF
v_gene: TRBV4-2; j_gene: TRBJ2-6; d_gene: .; abundance: .; CDR3nt: TGTGCCAGCAGTCGGACACCGTCTTCATCTGGGGCCAACGTCCTGACTTTC; CDR3aa: CASSRTPSSSGANVLTF
v_gene: TRBV7-2; j_gene: TRBJ2-2; d_gene: TRBD2; abundance: .; CDR3nt: TGTGCCAGCAGTCTACATGGAGCGGGAGTAACCGGGGAGCTGTTTTTT; CDR3aa: CASSLHGAGVTGELFF
v_gene: TRBV19; j_gene: TRBJ2-7; d_gene: .; abundance: .; CDR3nt: TGTGCCAGTAGCCCGACACCAGGGCGGGAGCAGTACTTC; CDR3aa: CASSPTPGREQYF
v_gene: TRBV7-9; j_gene: TRBJ2-2; d_gene: TRBD1; abundance: .; CDR3nt: TGTGCCAGCAGCCGGGCGGCAGGGGGAACCGGGGAGCTGTTTTTT; CDR3aa: CASSRAAGGTGELFF
v_gene: TRBV29-1; j_gene: TRBJ2-3; d_gene: .; abundance: .; CDR3nt: TGCAGCGTTGGAGGGCTGGCTAGCACAGATACGCAGTATTTT; CDR3aa: CSVGGLASTDTQYF
v_gene: TRBV29-1; j_gene: TRBJ2-3; d_gene: .; abundance: .; CDR3nt: TGCAGCGTTGAAGGCCTGAGTGACACAGATACGCAGTATTTT; CDR3aa: CSVEGLSDTDTQYF
v_gene: TRBV5-6; j_gene: TRBJ2-2; d_gene: .; abundance: .; CDR3nt: TGTGCCAGCAGCTTGTGGGGACTTACCACCGGGGAGCTGTTTTTT; CDR3aa: CASSLWGLTTGELFF
v_gene: TRBV12-3/TRBV12-4; j_gene: TRBJ2-7; d_gene: TRBD1; abundance: .; CDR3nt: TGTGCCAGCAGCGTGGACAGGGAGGACGAGCAGTACTTC; CDR3aa: CASSVDREDEQYF
v_gene: TRBV6-5; j_gene: TRBJ1-2; d_gene: TRBD1; abundance: .; CDR3nt: TGTGCCAGCAGGGGACAGCCTTTGTTTGAGGGCTACACCTTC; CDR3aa: CASRGQPLFEGYTF
v_gene: TRBV7-9; j_gene: TRBJ2-7; d_gene: TRBD2; abundance: .; CDR3nt: TGTGCCAGCCCCGGGCTAGCGGGAGTTTACGAGCAGTACTTC; CDR3aa: CASPGLAGVYEQYF
v_gene: TRBV24-1; j_gene: TRBJ1-2; d_gene: .; abundance: .; CDR3nt: TGTGCCACCAGCAAGGGGCAGGACTATGGCTACACCTTC; CDR3aa: CATSKGQDYGYTF
v_gene: TRBV7-8; j_gene: TRBJ2-2; d_gene: .; abundance: .; CDR3nt: TGTGCCAGCAGCTTGGCCACAGGGTCCACCGGGGAGCTGTTTTTT; CDR3aa: CASSLATGSTGELFF
v_gene: TRBV19; j_gene: TRBJ2-7; d_gene: .; abundance: once; CDR3nt: TGTGCCAGTAGCGCAGGTGATACCTACGAGCAGTACTTC; CDR3aa: CASSAGDTYEQYF
v_gene: TRBV6-5; j_gene: TRBJ2-1; d_gene: .; abundance: once; CDR3nt: TGTGCCAGCAGCCTCTCTAGCATCTCCTACAATGAGCAGTTCTTC; CDR3aa: CASSLSSISYNEQFF
v_gene: TRBV11-2; j_gene: TRBJ2-2; d_gene: .; abundance: once; CDR3nt: TGTGCCAGCAGCTTCAGTTACACGAACACCGGGGAGCTGTTTTTT; CDR3aa: CASSFSYTNTGELFF
v_gene: TRBV28; j_gene: TRBJ2-1; d_gene: .; abundance: .; CDR3nt: TGTGCCAGCAGTTTCGCGGGGGACAATTACAATGAGCAGTTCTTC; CDR3aa: CASSFAGDNYNEQFF
v_gene: TRBV2; j_gene: TRBJ2-1; d_gene: TRBD2; abundance: once; CDR3nt: TGTGCCAGCAAAGGACTAGCGGGGGCCAATGAGCAGTTCTTC; CDR3aa: CASKGLAGANEQFF
v_gene: TRBV16; j_gene: TRBJ1-2; d_gene: .; abundance: .; CDR3nt: TGTGCCAGCAGCGACAGGACAGAAGGCTGGGGCTACACCTTC; CDR3aa: CASSDRTEGWGYTF
v_gene: TRBV2; j_gene: TRBJ2-7; d_gene: .; abundance: .; CDR3nt: TGTGCCAGCAGTCCCGACCTTAGACAGTCCTACGAGCAGTACTTC; CDR3aa: CASSPDLRQSYEQYF
v_gene: TRBV5-4; j_gene: TRBJ2-1; d_gene: TRBD2; abundance: .; CDR3nt: TGTGCCAGCAGCCCCCCGCCGGGACTAGCGGGAGTATCCTACAATGAGCAGTTCTTC; CDR3aa: CASSPPPGLAGVSYNEQFF
v_gene: TRBV6-6; j_gene: TRBJ1-3; d_gene: .; abundance: few; CDR3nt: TGTGCCAGCACCAAAACAGGGACTGGAAACACCATATATTTT; CDR3aa: CASTKTGTGNTIYF
v_gene: TRBV19; j_gene: TRBJ1-1; d_gene: TRBD1; abundance: .; CDR3nt: TGTGCCAGTAGACTACAGGGGGGCAACACTGAAGCTTTCTTT; CDR3aa: CASRLQGGNTEAFF
v_gene: TRBV9; j_gene: TRBJ2-5; d_gene: TRBD2; abundance: once; CDR3nt: TGTGCCAGCAGCGGGGCTTTATGGACTAGCGGGGACCAACTAGCGGAGACCCAGTACTTC; CDR3aa: CASSGALWTSGDQLAETQYF
v_gene: TRBV11-3; j_gene: TRBJ2-2; d_gene: .; abundance: .; CDR3nt: TGTGCCAGCAGCTTAGAACAGGGAACCGGGGAGCTGTTTTTT; CDR3aa: CASSLEQGTGELFF
v_gene: TRBV6-5; j_gene: TRBJ1-3; d_gene: .; abundance: .; CDR3nt: TGTGCCAGCAGTAAACAGGGATCTGGAAACACCATATATTTT; CDR3aa: CASSKQGSGNTIYF
v_gene: TRBV19; j_gene: TRBJ1-5; d_gene: .; abundance: .; CDR3nt: TGTGCCAGTATCCCCGGGAAGGGAAATCAGCCCCAGCATTTT; CDR3aa: CASIPGKGNQPQHF
v_gene: TRBV14; j_gene: TRBJ2-3; d_gene: TRBD2; abundance: .; CDR3nt: TGTGCCAGCAGTCGTTTAGCGGGAGGGCCGAGAGATACGCAGTATTTT; CDR3aa: CASSRLAGGPRDTQYF